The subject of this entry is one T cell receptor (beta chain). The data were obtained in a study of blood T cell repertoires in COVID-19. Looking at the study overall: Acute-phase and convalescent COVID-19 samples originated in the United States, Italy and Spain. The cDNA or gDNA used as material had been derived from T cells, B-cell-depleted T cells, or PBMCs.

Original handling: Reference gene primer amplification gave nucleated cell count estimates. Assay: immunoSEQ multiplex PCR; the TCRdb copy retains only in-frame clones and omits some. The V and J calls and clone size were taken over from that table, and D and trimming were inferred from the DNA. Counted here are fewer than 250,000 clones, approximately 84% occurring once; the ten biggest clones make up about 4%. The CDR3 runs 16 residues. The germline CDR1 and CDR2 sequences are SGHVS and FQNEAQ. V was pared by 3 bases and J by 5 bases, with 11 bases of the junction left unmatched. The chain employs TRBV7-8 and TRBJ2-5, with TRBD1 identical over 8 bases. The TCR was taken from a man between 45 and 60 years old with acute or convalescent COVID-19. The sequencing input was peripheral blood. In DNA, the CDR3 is TGTGCCAGCAGCTTCCGATATGGGACAGGAGGGGAGACCCAGTACTTC. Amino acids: CASSFRYGTGGETQYF.